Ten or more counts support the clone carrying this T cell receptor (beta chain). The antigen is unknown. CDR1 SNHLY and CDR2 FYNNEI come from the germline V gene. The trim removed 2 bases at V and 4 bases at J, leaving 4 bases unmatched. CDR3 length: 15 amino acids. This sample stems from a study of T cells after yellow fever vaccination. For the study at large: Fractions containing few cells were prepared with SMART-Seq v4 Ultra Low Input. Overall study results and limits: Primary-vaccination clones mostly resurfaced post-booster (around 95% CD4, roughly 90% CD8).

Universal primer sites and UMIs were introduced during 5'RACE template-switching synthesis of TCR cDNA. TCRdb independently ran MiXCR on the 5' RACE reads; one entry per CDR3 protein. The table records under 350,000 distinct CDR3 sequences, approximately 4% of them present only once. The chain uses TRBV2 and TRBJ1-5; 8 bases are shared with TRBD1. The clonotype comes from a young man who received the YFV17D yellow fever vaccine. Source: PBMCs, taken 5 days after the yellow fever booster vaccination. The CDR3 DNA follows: TGTGCCAGCAGTGAACAGGGGGCTGGGAATCAGCCCCAGCATTTT. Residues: CASSEQGAGNQPQHF.